One sample yielded the 22 T cell receptor beta chains listed below, sequenced in a study of blood T cell repertoires in COVID-19. Sequencing was performed with immunoSEQ multiplex PCR; in TCRdb, only in-frame clones are kept and a portion is missing. The top ten hold about 1.8% of the sample, which has fewer than 250,000 clones, 84% seen once. The source material was PBMCs or T cells enriched from blood (not recorded which). All receptors derive from a man aged 55 to 69 who had recovered from COVID-19.

J is TRBJ2-7 and V is TRBV4-2, with D unclear. Trimming removed 0 bases from V and 3 bases from J, with 6 bases in between. From germline, CDR1 is LGHNA and CDR2 YNFKEQ. The CDR3 is 13 residues long. The CDR3 DNA sequence: TGTGCCAGCAGCCAAGAGCAGGTCTACGAGCAGTACTTC. This encodes CASSQEQVYEQYF.

V usage is TRBV14 and J usage is TRBJ1-1, with 7 bases fitting TRBD1. The CDR3 consists of 13 residues. Germline V gene sequence: CDR1 SGHDN, CDR2 FVKESK. The V and J ends lost 4 bases and 3 bases, in that order; junction bases with no gene match: 2. CDR3 region: CASSPRGDTEAFF. The CDR3 nucleotides read TGTGCCAGCAGCCCCAGGGGGGACACTGAAGCTTTCTTT.

The chain recombines TRBV11-3 with TRBJ2-2; tentative D call: TRBD1 (5 bases). The V end lost 1 base, the J end lost 1 base, and 7 bases lay between the germline ends. The CDR3 is 15 amino acids. Germline CDR1 reads SGHNT; CDR2 reads YENEEA. The CDR3 spells CASSLGQGNTGELFF. The CDR3 DNA sequence: TGTGCCAGCAGCTTAGGTCAGGGGAACACCGGGGAGCTGTTTTTT.

The gene calls are TRBV5-8 and TRBJ1-4; TRBD1 aligns across 7 bases. V gave up 0 bases and J gave up 5 bases; unmatched junction bases: 7. This CDR3 spans 16 amino acids. Per the germline V gene, CDR1 is SGHTS and CDR2 is YDEGEE. The CDR3 reads CASSLAWDSRNEKLFF. CDR3 bases: TGTGCCAGCAGCTTGGCCTGGGACAGTCGGAATGAAAAACTGTTTTTT.

Remarks on this clone: The sample has other DNA sequences that encode this CDR3 too. The chain combines TRBV5-1 with TRBJ1-1, with 8 bases lining up with TRBD1. The CDR3 spans 14 residues. Losses at the gene ends were 1 base for V and 4 bases for J; bases not matched to a gene: 3. Germline V gene data show CDR1 as SGHRS and CDR2 as YFSETQ. CDR3 sequence: CASSLQGAGTEAFF. The CDR3 coding sequence is TGCGCCAGCAGCTTGCAGGGGGCAGGCACTGAAGCTTTCTTT.

V and J are TRBV24-1 and TRBJ1-1, with 9 nucleotides matching TRBD1. Germline CDR1 reads KGHDR; CDR2 reads SFDVKD. CDR3 length: 13 residues. J gave up 4 bases and V 7 bases, and 3 bases lay outside the gene matches. This chain's CDR3 is CATRLTGGTEAFF. As DNA, the CDR3 is TGTGCCACCAGATTGACAGGGGGCACTGAAGCTTTCTTT.

In its sample, this clone was seen a few times. This chain joins TRBV6-5 and TRBJ2-2; 10 nucleotides line up with TRBD1. The CDR3 has 14 residues. V shed 7 bases and J 6 bases; nucleotides not matched to a gene: 5. Per germline, CDR1 MNHEY and CDR2 SVGAGI. The CDR3 spells CASTGQGQAGELFF. The CDR3 nucleotides read TGTGCCAGCACGGGACAGGGGCAAGCCGGGGAGCTGTTTTTT.

The rearrangement joins TRBV7-8 to TRBJ1-5; 8 positions agree with TRBD1. This CDR3 contains 14 residues. Trimming took 4 bases from V and 6 from J; bases not matched to a gene: 5. CDR1 SGHVS and CDR2 FQNEAQ come from the germline V gene. The CDR3 is CASSSGQGFQPQHF. The CDR3 DNA reads TGTGCCAGCAGCTCCGGACAGGGTTTTCAGCCCCAGCATTTT.

On this clone itself: Additional DNA sequences in this sample encode the identical CDR3. The chain is built from TRBV7-2 and TRBJ1-5, with D uncertain. Trimming took off 2 bases at V and 4 bases at J, with 6 bases between the two ends. CDR3 length: 13 amino acids. Germline CDR1 SGHTA, CDR2 FQGNSA. CDR3 amino acids: CASSLRGNQPQHF. CDR3 nucleotide sequence: TGTGCCAGCAGCTTACGAGGTAATCAGCCCCAGCATTTT.

The chain combines TRBV29-1 with TRBJ1-2; 10 positions match TRBD1. Germline CDR1 SQVTM, CDR2 ANQGSEA. The CDR3 extends over 13 amino acids. The V gene end was trimmed by 6 bases and the J gene end by 7 bases; junction bases not matched to a gene: 8. The CDR3 nucleotides read TGCAGCGTCGGATCGGGACAGGGGTTTGGCTACACCTTC. Its protein is CSVGSGQGFGYTF.

The V and J genes are TRBV2 and TRBJ1-1, with D hard to call. The CDR3 has 11 amino acids. V shed 5 bases and J shed 2 bases, with 3 bases lying between them. Germline CDR1 SNHLY, CDR2 FYNNEI. CDR3 region: CASSPNTEAFF. In DNA, the CDR3 is TGTGCCAGCAGTCCTAACACTGAAGCTTTCTTT.

J is TRBJ2-1 and V is TRBV12-3 or TRBV12-4, with 7 nucleotides matching TRBD1. The CDR3 is 13 amino acids. Trimming took 5 bases from V and 6 from J; bases not matched to a gene: 4. This CDR3 is CASSTRQGNEQFF. The CDR3 DNA sequence: TGTGCCAGCAGTACCCGACAGGGCAATGAGCAGTTCTTC.

This clone was seen ten or more times. The chain couples TRBV19 to TRBJ1-2; maybe TRBD1 (6 bases). Trimming shortened V by 0 bases and J by 4 bases, and 12 bases separated the two germline ends. Germline V gives CDR1 LNHDA, CDR2 SQIVND (reference sequence). The CDR3 is 15 residues long. The DNA of the CDR3 is TGTGCCAGTAGTATAGAAACAGGGAGTCCCTATGGCTACACCTTC. Translated, it gives CASSIETGSPYGYTF.

The chain employs TRBV3-1 (or the pseudogene TRBV3-2) and TRBJ2-7, with D possibly matching TRBD2 (5 bases). V lost 4 bases, J lost 3 bases, and 10 bases lay in between. CDR1 LGHDT and CDR2 YNNKEL come from the germline V gene (reference sequence). This CDR3 is 13 amino acids long. The CDR3: CASSPRGNYEQYF. The CDR3 region has the DNA TGTGCCAGCAGCCCCCGGGGAAACTACGAGCAGTACTTC.

The CDR3 DNA is TGTGCCTGGGAACCGGGACTCTCGTACCAAGAGACCCAGTACTTC. As protein: CAWEPGLSYQETQYF. The chain carries TRBV30 and TRBJ2-5, with D possibly TRBD2 on 6 matching bases. V was pared by 5 bases and J by 0 bases, with 16 bases between. The CDR3 runs 15 residues. CDR1 and CDR2 (germline): GTSNPN, SVGIG (reference sequence). The entire variable domain, with the rest obtained from reference TRBV30 and TRBJ2-5, is as follows: SQTIHQWPATLVQPVGSPLSLECTVEGTSNPNLYWYRQAAGRGLQLLFYSVGIGQISSEVPQNLSASRPQDRQFILSSKKLLLSDSGFYLCAWEPGLSYQETQYFGPGTRLLVL.

The rearrangement joins TRBV19 to TRBJ1-2; 8 bases match TRBD1. This CDR3 is 14 amino acids long. Looked up from germline, CDR1 is LNHDA and CDR2 is SQIVND (reference sequence). V dropped 8 bases and J dropped 1; count of bases not matched to a gene: 6. This chain's CDR3 is CASSDRVYNYGYTF. DNA of the CDR3: TGTGCCAGTTCGGACAGGGTTTATAACTATGGCTACACCTTC. The full variable domain, in which reference TRBV19 and TRBJ1-2 provide the parts outside the CDR3, is DGGITQSPKYLFRKEGQNVTLSCEQNLNHDAMYWYRQDPGQGLRLIYYSQIVNDFQKGDIAEGYSVSREKKESFPLTVTSAQKNPTAFYLCASSDRVYNYGYTFGSGTRLTVV.

This chain connects TRBV7-9 to TRBJ2-7; tentative D call: TRBD2 (6 bases). The V end was cut by 5 bases, the J end by 2 bases, with 16 bases between. Germline lookup yields CDR1 SEHNR and CDR2 FQNEAQ (reference sequence). This CDR3 region has 15 residues. This chain's CDR3 is CASSPGGSRTYEQYF. The DNA for the CDR3 is TGTGCCAGCAGCCCTGGGGGGTCTCGCACCTACGAGCAGTACTTC.

The V gene is TRBV7-2, the J gene TRBJ1-6; 8 bases align to TRBD1. This CDR3 has 15 amino acids. The V gene end was trimmed by 3 bases and the J gene end by 10 bases; junction bases not matched to a gene: 8. Germline assignment: CDR1 SGHTA and CDR2 FQGNSA. CDR3 nucleotide sequence: TGTGCCAGCAGCTTCTTCGGACAGGGCCGGTCACCCCTCCACTTT. Protein sequence: CASSFFGQGRSPLHF.

The chain is built from TRBV9 and TRBJ2-2; D possibly corresponds to TRBD1 (5 bases). The CDR3 is made up of 15 amino acids. V lost 0 bases and J 1 base, leaving 7 bases between the germline ends. The germline CDR1 and CDR2 sequences are SGDLS and YYNGEE. CDR3: CASSVGQGNTGELFF. The CDR3 nucleotides read TGTGCCAGCAGCGTAGGCCAGGGGAACACCGGGGAGCTGTTTTTT.

This rearrangement joins TRBV7-8 to TRBJ2-3, with 11 bases that match TRBD1. Germline V lookup: CDR1 SGHVS, CDR2 FQNEAQ. The CDR3 totals 14 residues. V dropped 6 bases and J dropped 7; count of bases not matched to a gene: 6. CDR3 sequence reads: CASSPRTGGNTQYF. CDR3 in DNA: TGTGCCAGCAGTCCGAGGACAGGGGGCAATACGCAGTATTTT.

This clone was counted only a few times. V and J are TRBV19 and TRBJ2-2; TRBD1 matches 8 bases. The CDR3 consists of 19 residues. V lost 5 bases to trimming and J lost 0 bases; unmatched junction nucleotides: 14. Germline loops: CDR1 LNHDA, CDR2 SQIVND (reference sequence). In DNA, the CDR3 is TGTGCCAGTAGTCTGCCAAAGCCGGGACAGGATTCGAACACCGGGGAGCTGTTTTTT. Translating it yields CASSLPKPGQDSNTGELFF.

This clone was seen only a few times. V is TRBV7-2 and J is TRBJ1-2; the D gene is possibly TRBD1 (6 bases). The CDR3 length is 14 residues. V was shortened by 4 bases and J by 7 bases, with 16 bases between the two germline ends. From germline, CDR1 is SGHTA and CDR2 FQGNSA. CDR3 sequence reads: CASSSTGPRSGYTF. As DNA, the CDR3 is TGTGCCAGCAGCTCTACAGGGCCCCGGAGTGGCTACACCTTC.